These T cell receptor beta chains were read from a single sample in a study of control samples from healthy donors and cancer patients. The method was immunoSEQ multiplex PCR; TCRdb's version includes in-frame clones alone and lacks a portion of them. The sample lists roughly 450,000 clones; 90% were seen once. Material for sequencing was PBMCs. These receptors came from a man aged 35 to 55 with head and neck cancer. Both conserved end residues are part of each CDR3. The D gene is left open where the match is weak. Clone size, where shown, is once, few, many, or a class for clones that have expanded.

TRBJ2-1	NA	TRBV21-1	NA	CASSKKGGTSADNEQFF	TGTGCCAGCAGCAAAAAAGGGGGGACTAGCGCAGACAATGAGCAGTTCTTC
TRBJ1-4	TRBD1	TRBV28	NA	CASSLSGQGHEKLFF	TGTGCCAGCAGTTTATCGGGACAGGGGCATGAAAAACTGTTTTTT
TRBJ2-1	TRBD2	TRBV28	few	CASSSILAAQFF	TGTGCCAGCAGTTCCATACTAGCGGCGCAGTTCTTC
TRBJ2-2	NA	TRBV5-1	NA	CASSLLDPLGELFF	TGCGCCAGCAGCCTCCTAGATCCCCTGGGGGAGCTGTTTTTT
TRBJ1-1	TRBD1	TRBV11-2	NA	CASSLEGMGQGATEAFF	TGTGCCAGCAGCTTAGAAGGAATGGGACAGGGGGCTACTGAAGCTTTCTTT
TRBJ2-4	NA	TRBV9	NA	CASGEGGGAKNIQYF	TGTGCCAGCGGAGAGGGGGGGGGCGCCAAAAACATTCAGTACTTC
TRBJ1-1	NA	TRBV29-1	NA	CSVLQGEVTEAFF	TGCAGCGTCCTACAGGGCGAGGTAACTGAAGCTTTCTTT
TRBJ2-3	TRBD1	TRBV5-1	NA	CASSYGTGGRDTQYF	TGCGCCAGCAGCTACGGGACAGGGGGCAGGGATACGCAGTATTTT
TRBJ1-1	NA	TRBV6-5	NA	CASSHSANTEAFF	TGTGCCAGCAGTCACTCGGCGAACACTGAAGCTTTCTTT
TRBJ2-7	NA	TRBV20-1	NA	CSASGPEDRYEQYF	TGCAGTGCTAGTGGGCCGGAAGATCGCTACGAGCAGTACTTC
TRBJ1-1	NA	TRBV2	few	CASSVQRTEAFF	TGTGCCAGCAGTGTACAGCGCACTGAAGCTTTCTTT
TRBJ2-1	NA	TRBV9	NA	CASAGNRGRNEQFF	TGTGCCAGTGCGGGAAACAGGGGCCGCAATGAGCAGTTCTTC
TRBJ2-5	NA	TRBV19	NA	CASSFGGETQYF	TGTGCCAGTAGTTTCGGGGGAGAGACCCAGTACTTC
TRBJ1-1	TRBD1	TRBV5-1	NA	CASSTSTGGETEAFF	TGCGCCAGCAGCACGTCGACAGGGGGGGAGACTGAAGCTTTCTTT
TRBJ2-3	NA	TRBV19	NA	CASSLGSTDTQYF	TGTGCCAGTAGTCTAGGTTCCACAGATACGCAGTATTTT
TRBJ1-5	NA	TRBV6-2/TRBV6-3	NA	CASSPRTDGRQPQHF	TGTGCCAGCAGTCCCCGGACAGACGGACGTCAGCCCCAGCATTTT
TRBJ2-7	NA	TRBV28	NA	CASTDSYEQYF	TGTGCCAGCACCGACTCCTACGAGCAGTACTTC
TRBJ2-2	TRBD1	TRBV27	NA	CASSPRDSPTGELFF	TGTGCCAGCAGTCCCCGGGACAGCCCCACCGGGGAGCTGTTTTTT
TRBJ1-2	NA	TRBV7-9	NA	CASSRSDGIYYGYTF	TGTGCCAGCAGCCGATCGGACGGTATATACTATGGCTACACCTTC
TRBJ1-6	NA	TRBV6-6	NA	CASSPPIRQASPLHF	TGTGCCAGCAGTCCGCCCATACGACAGGCTTCACCCCTCCACTTT
TRBJ2-7	NA	TRBV19	NA	CASSLSNRGTYEQYF	TGTGCCAGTAGTCTCAGCAACCGGGGTACCTACGAGCAGTACTTC
TRBJ1-5	NA	TRBV28	NA	CASRGPNQPQHF	TGTGCCAGCAGAGGACCGAATCAGCCCCAGCATTTT
TRBJ1-5	NA	TRBV18	NA	CASSPEAPGAQHF	TGTGCCAGCTCACCCGAGGCCCCCGGGGCCCAGCATTTT
TRBJ1-1	NA	TRBV28	NA	CASSLKVPGNTEAFF	TGTGCCAGCAGTTTAAAAGTACCGGGGAACACTGAAGCTTTCTTT
TRBJ1-4	NA	TRBV4-3	once	CASSQDVGSLGEKLFF	TGCGCCAGCAGCCAAGATGTGGGTTCGTTAGGAGAAAAACTGTTTTTT
TRBJ2-7	NA	TRBV4-3	NA	CASSQVRSSYEQYF	TGCGCCAGCAGCCAAGTACGAAGCTCCTACGAGCAGTACTTC